In this sample, the clone carrying this TCR beta chain turned up a few times. What it binds is not known. A v3.0 immunoSEQ assay was performed at survey level. What sequencing targeted per sample was about 35,000-55,000 T-cell genomes. Method: immunoSEQ multiplex PCR; TCRdb's copy keeps in-frame clones and lacks some. Altogether 15,000 to 20,000 clones are present, over 75% being singletons, with the ten largest covering approximately 9.5%. The samples comprised about 1-10 million cryopreserved PBMC ahead of DNA extraction. The sample comes from a study of long-term antiretroviral therapy in people with HIV. Background on the study: About a decade before 2015, the earliest samples were taken when ART was typically delayed. Findings of the study overall: The ART regimens used between about 2004 and 2017 may be less effective than current ones.

The CDR3 totals 15 residues. The receptor was isolated from a man between 18 and 35 years old with HIV. The input for sequencing was unsorted PBMCs, taken 0.3 years after starting antiretroviral therapy. The V gene is TRBV21-1, the J gene TRBJ1-4; no DNA check was done on the table's D call, TRBD1. TRBV21-1 is a recognized pseudogene. The CDR3 protein is CASSKIKGWIEKLFF. The CDR3 nucleotides are TGTGCCAGCAGCAAAATTAAGGGGTGGATTGAAAAACTGTTTTTT.